This T cell receptor beta chain comes out of a study of patients and donors after allogeneic stem cell transplantation. TCRdb redid the calling of the RT-PCR reads with MiXCR, one entry per CDR3 protein. Here the sample spans 70,000 or so distinct CDR3 sequences, less than 30% being singletons. The CDR3 has 14 amino acids. CDR1 is SQVTM, CDR2 ANQGSEA, per germline. Losses at the gene ends were 7 bases for V and 8 bases for J; bases not matched to a gene: 10. This clonotype has more than one count but fewer than ten. The TCR was taken from a human donor who was either an allogeneic HSCT recipient or a stem cell or donor lymphocyte infusion donor (not recorded which). It is not recorded whose cells these are; they may come from a transplant donor. V gene TRBV29-1 combines with J gene TRBJ2-1; 11 bases are shared with TRBD2. Sequencing was done on a sample of blood, either unsorted or a sorted T cell fraction (not recorded which). The CDR3 DNA follows: TGCAGCGACTCTTGGGCGGGACTAGCGGATGAGCAGTTCTTC. It yields the protein CSDSWAGLADEQFF.